These 23 T cell receptor beta chains came from one sample sequenced in a study of cytomegalovirus exposure and HLA in healthy donors. This PCR relied on a set of 60 Vbeta primers and 13 Jbeta primers. Sequencing used immunoSEQ multiplex PCR; TCRdb keeps in-frame clones, though not all of them. The sample holds 160,000 or so clones, roughly 79% seen once. Material for sequencing was PBMCs. The receptors derive from a man aged 40-50 years in good health and CMV-seropositive.

J is TRBJ2-4 and V is TRBV19; possible D gene TRBD2, 5 bases. V was trimmed by 5 bases and J by 8 bases, leaving 22 bases between them. The CDR3 is 16 amino acids. Germline V gene data show CDR1 as LNHDA and CDR2 as SQIVND (reference sequence). CDR3 sequence: CASSAAPEGLTDIQYF. CDR3 nucleotide sequence: TGTGCCAGTAGTGCCGCGCCAGAGGGTCTTACGGACATTCAGTACTTC.

This clone appeared once. The rearrangement joins TRBV7-6 to TRBJ1-1; weak D call: TRBD1 (6 bases). The germline CDR1 and CDR2 sequences are SGHVS and FNYEAQ. The CDR3 length is 12 residues. V was trimmed by 6 bases and J by 4 bases, leaving 9 bases between them. The CDR3 spells CASSPRGTEAFF. The CDR3 bases are TGTGCCAGCAGTCCCAGGGGCACTGAAGCTTTCTTT.

The rearrangement uses TRBV6-5 and TRBJ2-5; TRBD1 aligns across 9 bases. The V gene end was trimmed by 0 bases and the J gene end by 4 bases; junction bases not matched to a gene: 3. The germline V gene encodes CDR1 MNHEY and CDR2 SVGAGI. This CDR3 contains 15 residues. CDR3 sequence reads: CASSYSTGGRETQYF. The CDR3 coding sequence is TGTGCCAGCAGTTACTCAACAGGGGGCCGAGAGACCCAGTACTTC.

CDR3 sequence: CASIGSYNEQFF. The CDR3 bases are TGCGCCAGCATCGGGAGTTACAATGAGCAGTTCTTC. The chain joins TRBV10-2 to TRBJ2-1; D is possibly TRBD2 (6 bases). Germline V gene sequence: CDR1 WSHSY, CDR2 SAAADI. V lost 7 bases, J lost 4 bases, and 8 bases lay in between. This CDR3 contains 12 residues.

V and J are TRBV7-9 and TRBJ1-1; possible D gene TRBD1, 6 bases. The CDR3 is 13 residues long. The germline V gene encodes CDR1 SEHNR and CDR2 FQNEAQ (reference sequence). The V and J ends lost 7 bases and 1 base respectively, with 10 bases between them. The CDR3: CASTWTANTEAFF. For the CDR3, the DNA is TGTGCCAGCACCTGGACAGCGAACACTGAAGCTTTCTTT.

This clone was detected a few times. This chain links TRBV5-1 with TRBJ2-1; a possible D gene is TRBD2 (6 bases). Germline CDR1 is SGHRS and CDR2 is YFSETQ. Trimming left V 0 bases short and J 8 bases short, with 15 bases between. The CDR3 consists of 15 residues. CDR3 amino acids: CASSLVGGPSDEQFF. The CDR3, as DNA: TGCGCCAGCAGCTTGGTGGGAGGTCCGTCGGATGAGCAGTTCTTC.

The genes are TRBV7-9 and TRBJ1-1; tentative D call: TRBD1 (5 bases). This CDR3 spans 14 amino acids. Germline V gene sequence: CDR1 SEHNR, CDR2 FQNEAQ (reference sequence). The V and J ends lost 3 bases and 5 bases respectively, with 13 bases between them. The CDR3 nucleotides read TGTGCCAGCAGCTTCCAGGGAGGGGTAACTGAAGCTTTCTTT. It yields the protein CASSFQGGVTEAFF. The variable domain in full, completed from reference TRBV7-9 and TRBJ1-1, reads DTGVSQNPRHKITKRGQNVTFRCDPISEHNRLYWYRQTLGQGPEFLTYFQNEAQLEKSRLLSDRFSAERPKGSFSTLEIQRTEQGDSAMYLCASSFQGGVTEAFFGQGTRLTVV.

The gene calls are TRBV6-5 and TRBJ2-1; 10 nucleotides match TRBD2. The CDR3 contains 14 residues. V lost 7 bases and J lost 7; bases outside the gene matches: 7. Germline loops: CDR1 MNHEY, CDR2 SVGAGI. The CDR3 is CASNRAGGPNEQFF. As DNA, the CDR3 is TGTGCCAGCAACCGAGCGGGAGGGCCGAATGAGCAGTTCTTC.

This sequence joins TRBV4-1 and TRBJ2-3, with unresolved D. Trimming stripped 0 bases from V and 4 bases from J, with 11 bases between. The CDR3 is 15 amino acids. Germline lookup yields CDR1 MGHRA and CDR2 YSYEKL. The CDR3 sequence is CASSQEKLPPDTQYF. CDR3 nucleotide sequence: TGCGCCAGCAGCCAAGAAAAACTACCCCCAGATACGCAGTATTTT.

CDR3 in DNA: TGTGCCAGCAGCCCCAGGGGGCGCGTTGATGGCTACACCTTC. Amino acids: CASSPRGRVDGYTF. The chain couples TRBV14 to TRBJ1-2; the match to TRBD1 covers 8 bases. CDR1 is SGHDN, CDR2 FVKESK, per germline. The CDR3 has 14 amino acids. Losses at the gene ends were 4 bases for V and 6 bases for J; bases not matched to a gene: 7.

V and J are TRBV6-5 and TRBJ2-7; D is perhaps TRBD2 (5 bases). Germline V CDR1 and CDR2: MNHEY, SVGAGI. The V and J ends lost 2 bases and 3 bases respectively, with 14 bases between them. The CDR3 runs to 15 residues. The CDR3 DNA reads as TGTGCCAGCAGTTACACCTCTAGCTTAGGCTACGAGCAGTACTTC. Its protein product is CASSYTSSLGYEQYF.

The V gene is TRBV9, the J gene TRBJ2-1; D possibly corresponds to TRBD2 (6 bases). The CDR3 covers 16 residues. The germline V and J ends were trimmed by 3 bases and 2 bases, with 15 bases remaining between them. The germline V gene encodes CDR1 SGDLS and CDR2 YYNGEE. The DNA of the CDR3 is TGTGCCAGCAGCGCCCTCTCGGGGGTTACCTACAATGAGCAGTTCTTC. Its translation is CASSALSGVTYNEQFF.

The chain recombines TRBV5-6 with TRBJ1-2, with D possibly matching TRBD1 (6 bases). Germline CDR1 SGHDT, CDR2 YYEEEE. V gave up 1 base and J gave up 4 bases, with 11 bases separating them. The CDR3 totals 14 residues. Here the CDR3 DNA reads TGTGCCAGCAGCTTGCCAGGGGTAAGCTATGGCTACACCTTC. Its protein product is CASSLPGVSYGYTF.

The CDR3 reads CASSLTGSQPQHF. CDR3 DNA sequence: TGTGCCAGCTCCTTGACAGGGTCTCAGCCCCAGCATTTT. The rearrangement joins TRBV18 to TRBJ1-5; the match to TRBD1 covers 7 bases. Looked up from germline, CDR1 is KGHSH and CDR2 is LQKENI. This CDR3 contains 13 residues. Unmatched junction bases numbered 5, after V lost 6 bases and J lost 6 bases.

V and J are TRBV19 and TRBJ2-3; D not resolved. Germline V gene sequence: CDR1 LNHDA, CDR2 SQIVND (reference sequence). The V and J ends lost 3 bases and 0 bases respectively, with 7 bases between them. The CDR3 extends over 14 amino acids. As DNA, the CDR3 is TGTGCCAGTAGTATTATGAGTAGCACAGATACGCAGTATTTT. It yields the protein CASSIMSSTDTQYF.

CDR3 residues: CASSLAASGTYEQYF. CDR3 coding DNA: TGTGCCAGCAGCTTAGCGGCTAGCGGGACCTACGAGCAGTACTTC. The chain combines TRBV7-9 with TRBJ2-7; 9 nucleotides match TRBD2. V shed 0 bases and J 2 bases; nucleotides not matched to a gene: 2. The CDR3 has 15 amino acids. Germline lookup yields CDR1 SEHNR and CDR2 FQNEAQ (reference sequence).

The V call is TRBV28, the J call TRBJ1-2, with a weak D call TRBD1 (6 bases). Germline CDR1 reads MDHEN; CDR2 reads SYDVKM. The CDR3 consists of 14 residues. Trimming took off 6 bases at V and 4 bases at J, with 15 bases between the two ends. CDR3 bases: TGTGCCAGCAGACGACGACAGGTCCCCTATGGCTACACCTTC. This sequence encodes CASRRRQVPYGYTF.

This clone turned up a few times. The CDR3 spells CASSSQPGLGRDTQYF. CDR3 coding DNA: TGTGCCAGCAGCTCCCAACCGGGACTCGGGAGGGATACGCAGTATTTT. The J gene is TRBJ2-3, the V gene TRBV11-2; 7 bases line up with TRBD2. The trim removed 4 bases at V and 6 bases at J, leaving 13 bases unmatched. Germline V gene sequence: CDR1 SGHAT, CDR2 FQNNGV. This CDR3 contains 16 residues.

In DNA form, the CDR3 reads TGTGCCAGCAGAAGTTGGGAGGTCCAAGAGACCCAGTACTTC. Encoded protein: CASRSWEVQETQYF. The chain has TRBV7-9 and TRBJ2-5; possibly TRBD2 for D (6 bases). Germline lookup yields CDR1 SEHNR and CDR2 FQNEAQ (reference sequence). The ends were cut back, 6 bases at V and 1 base at J, with 12 bases in the middle. The CDR3 has 14 amino acids.

The table lists this clone with a few counts. The DNA for the CDR3 is TGTGCCAGCAGGGACCGCAGAGGGACTATGAACACTGAAGCTTTCTTT. It yields the protein CASRDRRGTMNTEAFF. The rearrangement links TRBV25-1 to TRBJ1-1; D perhaps matches TRBD1 (5 bases). V dropped 6 bases and J dropped 0 bases, with 17 bases sitting between them. This CDR3 contains 16 residues. Germline-derived CDR1 and CDR2 are MGHDK and SYGVNS.

This clone was detected only a few times. Written as DNA, the CDR3 is TGTGCCAGCAGCGTAGATACCCTGCGGGCCCGACGGGATAATGAAAAACTGTTTTTT. Protein product: CASSVDTLRARRDNEKLFF. The chain recombines TRBV9 with TRBJ1-4; no clear D. The V end was cut by 0 bases, the J end by 4 bases, with 22 bases between. Germline CDR1 and CDR2: SGDLS and YYNGEE. The CDR3 has 19 residues.

The chain is built from TRBV11-2 and TRBJ2-1; 12 nucleotides align to TRBD2. Germline CDR1 reads SGHAT; CDR2 reads FQNNGV. CDR3 length: 18 amino acids. Losses at the gene ends were 1 base for V and 5 bases for J; bases not matched to a gene: 9. CDR3 in amino acids: CASSLAPRGLAGNNEQFF. The CDR3 nucleotides are TGTGCCAGCAGCTTAGCCCCCCGAGGACTAGCGGGGAACAATGAGCAGTTCTTC.

The V call is TRBV21-1, the J call TRBJ2-1; the DNA was not used to check the table's D call, TRBD2. TRBV21-1 is tagged as a pseudogene. The CDR3 runs to 14 residues. The CDR3: CASSKGGPGNEQFF. DNA of the CDR3: TGTGCCAGCAGCAAAGGCGGTCCGGGAAATGAGCAGTTCTTC.